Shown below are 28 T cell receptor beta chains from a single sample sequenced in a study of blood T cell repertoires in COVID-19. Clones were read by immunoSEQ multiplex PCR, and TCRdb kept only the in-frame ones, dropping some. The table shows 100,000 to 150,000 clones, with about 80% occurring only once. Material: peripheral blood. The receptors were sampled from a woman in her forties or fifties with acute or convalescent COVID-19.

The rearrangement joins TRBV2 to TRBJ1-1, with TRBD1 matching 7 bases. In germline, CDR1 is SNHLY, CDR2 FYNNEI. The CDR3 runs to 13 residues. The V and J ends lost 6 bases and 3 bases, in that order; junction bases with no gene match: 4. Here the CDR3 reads CASRDREDTEAFF. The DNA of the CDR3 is TGTGCCAGCAGAGACAGGGAGGACACTGAAGCTTTCTTT.

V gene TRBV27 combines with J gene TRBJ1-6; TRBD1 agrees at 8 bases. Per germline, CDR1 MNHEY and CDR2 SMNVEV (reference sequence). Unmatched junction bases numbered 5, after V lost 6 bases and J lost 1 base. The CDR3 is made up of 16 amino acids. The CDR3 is CASSKQGVSYNSPLHF. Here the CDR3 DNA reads TGTGCCAGCAGCAAACAGGGGGTATCCTATAATTCACCCCTCCACTTT.

The CDR3, as DNA: TGTGCCAGCAGGGTAAAGCGGGGGCTGTCCTACAATGAGCAGTTCTTC. Translation gives CASRVKRGLSYNEQFF. This sequence joins TRBV2 and TRBJ2-1, with 8 nucleotides matching TRBD2. V dropped 6 bases and J dropped 1; count of bases not matched to a gene: 8. Per germline, CDR1 SNHLY and CDR2 FYNNEI. The CDR3 runs to 16 residues.

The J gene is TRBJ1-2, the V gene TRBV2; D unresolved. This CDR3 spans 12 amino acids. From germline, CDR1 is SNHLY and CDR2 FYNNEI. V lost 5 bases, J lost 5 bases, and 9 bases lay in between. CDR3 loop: CASSQVSYGYTF. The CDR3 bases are TGTGCCAGCAGTCAAGTGAGTTATGGCTACACCTTC.

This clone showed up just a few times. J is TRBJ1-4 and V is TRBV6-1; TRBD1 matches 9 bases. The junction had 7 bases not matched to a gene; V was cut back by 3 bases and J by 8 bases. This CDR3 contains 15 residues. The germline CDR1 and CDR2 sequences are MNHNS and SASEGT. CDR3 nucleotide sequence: TGTGCCAGCAGTGATACAGGGGGCTGGAGGGAAAAACTGTTTTTT. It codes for CASSDTGGWREKLFF.

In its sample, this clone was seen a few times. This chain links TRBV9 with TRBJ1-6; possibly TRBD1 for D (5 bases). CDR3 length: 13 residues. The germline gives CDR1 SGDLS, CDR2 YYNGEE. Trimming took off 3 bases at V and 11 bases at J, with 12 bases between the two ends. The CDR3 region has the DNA TGTGCCAGCAGCGCTCAGGGAAACCCACCCCTCCACTTT. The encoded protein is CASSAQGNPPLHF. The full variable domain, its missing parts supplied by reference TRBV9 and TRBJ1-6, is DSGVTQTPKHLITATGQRVTLRCSPRSGDLSVYWYQQSLDQGLQFLIQYYNGEERAKGNILERFSAQQFPDLHSELNLSSLELGDSALYFCASSAQGNPPLHFGNGTRLTVT.

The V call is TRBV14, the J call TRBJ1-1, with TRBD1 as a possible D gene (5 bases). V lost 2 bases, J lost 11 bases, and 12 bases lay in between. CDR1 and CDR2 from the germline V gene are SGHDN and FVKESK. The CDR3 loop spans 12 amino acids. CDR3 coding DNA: TGTGCCAGCAGCCAAAACAGGAAGGAGGCTTTCTTT. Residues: CASSQNRKEAFF.

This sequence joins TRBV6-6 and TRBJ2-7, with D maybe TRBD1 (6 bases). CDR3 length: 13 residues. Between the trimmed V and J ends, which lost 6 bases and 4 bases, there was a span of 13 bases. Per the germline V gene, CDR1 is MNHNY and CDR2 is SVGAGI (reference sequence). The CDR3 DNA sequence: TGTGCCAGCAGCCACGGGACAATTTACGAGCAGTACTTC. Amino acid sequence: CASSHGTIYEQYF.

The CDR3 region is CASRQTGGSEKLFF. In DNA form, the CDR3 reads TGTGCCAGCCGACAGACAGGGGGCAGCGAAAAACTGTTTTTT. The V call is TRBV19, the J call TRBJ1-4; TRBD1 matches 10 bases. With V trimmed by 9 bases and J by 8 bases, 9 bases remained unmatched. This CDR3 is 14 amino acids long. Germline CDR1 reads LNHDA; CDR2 reads SQIVND (reference sequence).

The CDR3 spells CASSGEGRREAFF. Written as DNA, the CDR3 is TGTGCCAGCAGTGGAGAGGGCAGGCGTGAAGCTTTCTTT. The J gene is TRBJ1-1, the V gene TRBV25-1; no clear D gene. The CDR3 sequence is 13 residues long. Germline CDR1 and CDR2: MGHDK and SYGVNS. V was cut by 4 bases and J by 7 bases, with 13 bases left in between.

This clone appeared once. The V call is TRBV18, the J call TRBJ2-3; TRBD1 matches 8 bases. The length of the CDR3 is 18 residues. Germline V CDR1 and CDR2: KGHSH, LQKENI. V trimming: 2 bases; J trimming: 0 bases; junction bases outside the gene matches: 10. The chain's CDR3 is CASSPAPVTGASTDTQYF. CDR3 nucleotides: TGTGCCAGCTCACCAGCCCCCGTGACAGGGGCTAGCACAGATACGCAGTATTTT.

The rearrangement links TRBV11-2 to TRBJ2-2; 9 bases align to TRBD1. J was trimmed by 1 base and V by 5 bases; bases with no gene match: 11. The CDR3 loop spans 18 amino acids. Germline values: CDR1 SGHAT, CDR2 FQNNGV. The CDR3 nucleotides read TGTGCCAGCAGCCCAAGCCGGGACAGGGTGGTGAACACCGGGGAGCTGTTTTTT. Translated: CASSPSRDRVVNTGELFF.

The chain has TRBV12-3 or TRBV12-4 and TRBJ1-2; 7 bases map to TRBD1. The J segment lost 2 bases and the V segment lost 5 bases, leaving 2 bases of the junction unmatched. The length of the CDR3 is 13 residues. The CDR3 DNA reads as TGTGCCAGCAGTCGGACAGGAAACTATGGCTACACCTTC. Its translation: CASSRTGNYGYTF.

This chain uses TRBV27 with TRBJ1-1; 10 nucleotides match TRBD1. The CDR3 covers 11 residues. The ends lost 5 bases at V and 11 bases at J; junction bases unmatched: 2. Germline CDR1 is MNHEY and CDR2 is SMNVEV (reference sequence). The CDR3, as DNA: TGTGCCAGCAGTGACAGGGGGCGGGCTTTCTTT. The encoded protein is CASSDRGRAFF.

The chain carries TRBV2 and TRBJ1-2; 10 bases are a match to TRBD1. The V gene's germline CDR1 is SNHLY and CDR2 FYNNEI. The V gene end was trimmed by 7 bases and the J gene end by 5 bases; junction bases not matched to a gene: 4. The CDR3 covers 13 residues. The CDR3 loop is CASTGQGTYGYTF. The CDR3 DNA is TGTGCCAGCACGGGACAGGGGACGTATGGCTACACCTTC.

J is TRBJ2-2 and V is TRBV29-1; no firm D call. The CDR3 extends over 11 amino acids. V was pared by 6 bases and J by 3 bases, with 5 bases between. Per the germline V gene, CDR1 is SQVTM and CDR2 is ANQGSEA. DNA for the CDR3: TGCAGCGTACAGCACACCGGGGAGCTGTTTTTT. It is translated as CSVQHTGELFF.

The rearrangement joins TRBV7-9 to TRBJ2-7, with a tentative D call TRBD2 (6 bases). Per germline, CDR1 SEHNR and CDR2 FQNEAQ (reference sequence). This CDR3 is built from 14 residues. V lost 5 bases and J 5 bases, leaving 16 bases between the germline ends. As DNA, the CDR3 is TGTGCCAGCAGCGCGGGACTGCTGGTGGACGAGCAGTACTTC. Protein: CASSAGLLVDEQYF.

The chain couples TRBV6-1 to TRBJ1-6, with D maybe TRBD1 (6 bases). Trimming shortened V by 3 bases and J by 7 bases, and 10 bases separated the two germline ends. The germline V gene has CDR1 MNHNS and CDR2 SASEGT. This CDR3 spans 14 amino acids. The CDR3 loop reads CASSDLQGNSPLHF. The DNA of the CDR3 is TGTGCCAGCAGTGATTTACAGGGAAATTCACCCCTCCACTTT.

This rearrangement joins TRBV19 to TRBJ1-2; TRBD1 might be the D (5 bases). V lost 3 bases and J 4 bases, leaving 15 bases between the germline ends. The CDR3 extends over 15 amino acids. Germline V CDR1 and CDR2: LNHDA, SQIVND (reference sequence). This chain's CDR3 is CASSIAGEGPYGYTF. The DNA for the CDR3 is TGTGCCAGTAGTATTGCCGGGGAGGGGCCCTATGGCTACACCTTC.

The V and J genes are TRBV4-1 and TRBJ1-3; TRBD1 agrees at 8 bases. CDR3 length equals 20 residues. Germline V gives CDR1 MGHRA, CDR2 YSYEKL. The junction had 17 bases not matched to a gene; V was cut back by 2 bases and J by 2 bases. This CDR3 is CASSQPRGDRSFGPGNTIYF. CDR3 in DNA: TGCGCCAGCAGCCAACCCCGGGGGGACAGGTCCTTCGGACCTGGAAACACCATATATTTT.

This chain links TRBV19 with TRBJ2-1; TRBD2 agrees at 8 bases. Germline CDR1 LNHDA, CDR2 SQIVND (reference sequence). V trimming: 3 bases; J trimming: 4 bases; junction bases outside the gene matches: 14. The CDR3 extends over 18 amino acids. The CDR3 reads CASSMAGSGAGVYNEQFF. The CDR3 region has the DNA TGTGCCAGTAGTATGGCCGGCTCTGGAGCGGGGGTATACAATGAGCAGTTCTTC. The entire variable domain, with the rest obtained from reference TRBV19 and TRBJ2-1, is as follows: DGGITQSPKYLFRKEGQNVTLSCEQNLNHDAMYWYRQDPGQGLRLIYYSQIVNDFQKGDIAEGYSVSREKKESFPLTVTSAQKNPTAFYLCASSMAGSGAGVYNEQFFGPGTRLTVL.

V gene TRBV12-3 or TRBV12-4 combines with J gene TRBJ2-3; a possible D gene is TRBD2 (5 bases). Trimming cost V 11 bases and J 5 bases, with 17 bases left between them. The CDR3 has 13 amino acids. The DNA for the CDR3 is TGTGCCGGCTCGACAAAAGAGGGAGATACGCAGTATTTT. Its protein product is CAGSTKEGDTQYF.

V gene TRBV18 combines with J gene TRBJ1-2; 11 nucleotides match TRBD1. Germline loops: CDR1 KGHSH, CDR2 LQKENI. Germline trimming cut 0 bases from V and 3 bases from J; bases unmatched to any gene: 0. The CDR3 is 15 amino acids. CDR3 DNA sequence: TGTGCCAGCTCACCACCGGGACAGGGGGACTATGGCTACACCTTC. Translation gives CASSPPGQGDYGYTF.

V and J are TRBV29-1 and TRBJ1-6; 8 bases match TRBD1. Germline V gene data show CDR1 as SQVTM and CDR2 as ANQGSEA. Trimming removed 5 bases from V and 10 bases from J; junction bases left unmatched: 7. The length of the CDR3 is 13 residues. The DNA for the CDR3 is TGCAGCGTTTCAGGGGGCGAAGGATCACCCCTCCACTTT. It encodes CSVSGGEGSPLHF.

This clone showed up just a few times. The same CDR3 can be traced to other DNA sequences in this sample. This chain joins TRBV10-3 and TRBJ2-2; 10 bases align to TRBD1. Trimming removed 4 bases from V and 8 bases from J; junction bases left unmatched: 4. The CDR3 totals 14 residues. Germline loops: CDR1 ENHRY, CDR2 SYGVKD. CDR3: CAISGGQGTGELFF. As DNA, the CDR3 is TGTGCCATCAGTGGGGGACAGGGGACGGGGGAGCTGTTTTTT.

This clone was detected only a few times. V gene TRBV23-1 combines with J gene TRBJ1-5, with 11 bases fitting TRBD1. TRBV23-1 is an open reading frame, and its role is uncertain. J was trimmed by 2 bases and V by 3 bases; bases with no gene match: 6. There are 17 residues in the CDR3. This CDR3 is CASSHDGQGACNQPQHF. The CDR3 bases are TGCGCCAGCAGTCATGACGGACAGGGGGCTTGCAATCAGCCCCAGCATTTT.

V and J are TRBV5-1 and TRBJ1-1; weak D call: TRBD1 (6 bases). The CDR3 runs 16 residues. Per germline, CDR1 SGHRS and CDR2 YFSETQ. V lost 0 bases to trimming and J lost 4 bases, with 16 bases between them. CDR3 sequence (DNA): TGCGCCAGCAGCTTGGAGCCGGGACACCACCCCACTGAAGCTTTCTTT. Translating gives CASSLEPGHHPTEAFF. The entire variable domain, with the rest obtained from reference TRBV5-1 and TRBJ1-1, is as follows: KAGVTQTPRYLIKTRGQQVTLSCSPISGHRSVSWYQQTPGQGLQFLFEYFSETQRNKGNFPGRFSGRQFSNSRSEMNVSTLELGDSALYLCASSLEPGHHPTEAFFGQGTRLTVV.

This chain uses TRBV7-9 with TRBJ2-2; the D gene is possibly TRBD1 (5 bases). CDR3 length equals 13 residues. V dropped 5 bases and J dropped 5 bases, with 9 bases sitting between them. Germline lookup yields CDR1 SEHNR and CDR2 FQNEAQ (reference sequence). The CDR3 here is CASSIQGTGELFF. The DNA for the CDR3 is TGTGCCAGCAGCATTCAGGGAACCGGGGAGCTGTTTTTT.